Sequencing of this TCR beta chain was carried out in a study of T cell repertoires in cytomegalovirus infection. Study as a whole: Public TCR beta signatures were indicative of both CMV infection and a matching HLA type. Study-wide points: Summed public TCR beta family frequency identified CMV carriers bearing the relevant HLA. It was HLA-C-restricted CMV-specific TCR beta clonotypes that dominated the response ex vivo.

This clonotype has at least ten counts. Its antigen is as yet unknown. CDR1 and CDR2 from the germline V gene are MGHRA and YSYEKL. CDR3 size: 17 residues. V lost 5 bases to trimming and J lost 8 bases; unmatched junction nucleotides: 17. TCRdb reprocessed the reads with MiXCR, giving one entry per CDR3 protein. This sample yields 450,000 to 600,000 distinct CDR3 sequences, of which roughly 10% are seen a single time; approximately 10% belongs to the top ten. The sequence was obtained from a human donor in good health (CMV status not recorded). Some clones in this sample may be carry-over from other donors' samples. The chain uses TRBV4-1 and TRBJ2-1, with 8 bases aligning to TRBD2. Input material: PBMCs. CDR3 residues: CASSSTPQAGASDEQFF. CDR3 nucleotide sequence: TGCGCCAGCAGCTCCACCCCCCAAGCGGGAGCGTCTGATGAGCAGTTCTTC.